This is a list of T cell receptor beta chains from one sample in a study of cytomegalovirus exposure and HLA in healthy donors. Sequenced by immunoSEQ multiplex PCR; TCRdb stores in-frame clones only, minus some. The repertoire holds 150,000 to 200,000 clones, about 79% seen once, with around an eighth in the top ten. Specimen: PBMCs. All receptors come from a woman in her thirties in good health and CMV-seropositive. CDR3s include the opening cysteine and the closing phenylalanine or tryptophan. Fields, in order: CDR3 DNA, CDR3 protein, clone size, D gene, J gene, V gene. A D gene is named only where the DNA matches it firmly. Size values are once, few and many counts, or a class for expanded clones, and some rows have none.

TGCGCCAGCAGCCTCCCTGGGGGACTAGCCCTTCGGGATACGCAGTATTTT | CASSLPGGLALRDTQYF | NA | TRBD2 | TRBJ2-3 | TRBV5-1
TGTGCCAGCAGCACCCGACAGGGTAACCAGCAGTACTTC | CASSTRQGNQQYF | NA | NA | TRBJ2-7 | TRBV21-1
TGCAGCGTTGAGACTAGCGGGAGTTCAAATGAGCAGTTCTTC | CSVETSGSSNEQFF | NA | TRBD2 | TRBJ2-1 | TRBV29-1
TGTGCCAGCAGACCCTATATCACCGGGGAGCTGTTTTTT | CASRPYITGELFF | few | NA | TRBJ2-2 | TRBV9
TGCAGCGTTGAGAGTTGGAACACTGAAGCTTTCTTT | CSVESWNTEAFF | NA | NA | TRBJ1-1 | TRBV29-1
TGTGCCAGCAGTTATACTCTAGATGAAGCTTTCTTT | CASSYTLDEAFF | NA | NA | TRBJ1-1 | TRBV6-6
TGCGCCAGCCGCAAAGGACTAGCGGCGAACACAGATACGCAGTATTTT | CASRKGLAANTDTQYF | NA | TRBD2 | TRBJ2-3 | TRBV5-1
TGTGCCAGCAGAGACAGGGGGCAGGGTGAGCAGTTCTTC | CASRDRGQGEQFF | NA | TRBD1 | TRBJ2-1 | TRBV25-1
TGTGCCAGCAGCCGGAATAAAGGACTAGCGGGATTTCTCGAGCAGTACTTC | CASSRNKGLAGFLEQYF | once | TRBD2 | TRBJ2-7 | TRBV5-4
TGTGCCAGCACCGGAGGGCGGGCAAGCCTCACAGATACGCAGTATTTT | CASTGGRASLTDTQYF | NA | NA | TRBJ2-3 | TRBV2
TGTGCCAGCAGCTCGCAGGGGGCGGGCAATCAGCCCCAGCATTTT | CASSSQGAGNQPQHF | NA | TRBD1 | TRBJ1-5 | TRBV5-5
TGTGCCAGCAGTCCGCCGGGTTTCGTCACTGAGCAGTACTTC | CASSPPGFVTEQYF | once | NA | TRBJ2-7 | TRBV27
TGTGCCAGCAGTTTACTAGCGGGAGCTATCGAGCAGTACTTC | CASSLLAGAIEQYF | NA | TRBD2 | TRBJ2-7 | TRBV27
TGTGCCAGCAGCAGACTTGAGTTGTACAATCAGCCCCAGCATTTT | CASSRLELYNQPQHF | few | NA | TRBJ1-5 | TRBV2